These 17 T cell receptor beta chains originate from one sample sequenced in a study of T cell responses to AZD1222 COVID-19 vaccine. Assay: immunoSEQ multiplex PCR; the TCRdb copy retains only in-frame clones and omits some. The data show 100,000 or so clones, about 90% seen once. This specimen consisted of peripheral blood, obtained on day 0 of AZD1222 vaccination. These receptors originate from an adult in good health.

The rearrangement joins TRBV9 to TRBJ1-4; a possible D gene is TRBD1 (5 bases). V was clipped by 4 bases and J by 5 bases, with 15 bases between them. The CDR3 consists of 15 residues. Per the germline V gene, CDR1 is SGDLS and CDR2 is YYNGEE. The CDR3 reads CASSPWDGENEKLFF. The CDR3 DNA reads TGTGCCAGCAGCCCGTGGGACGGAGAGAATGAAAAACTGTTTTTT.

V gene TRBV19 combines with J gene TRBJ2-7; TRBD1 might be the D (5 bases). The CDR3 has 13 residues. Germline V CDR1 and CDR2: LNHDA, SQIVND (reference sequence). Trimming removed 10 bases at V and 7 bases at J, with 20 bases between. The CDR3 region has the DNA TGTGCCACAAAGTCGCCTCAATACAGGGAGCAGTACTTC. Its translation: CATKSPQYREQYF.

This clone has only one observation. The chain has TRBV2 and TRBJ2-1; possibly TRBD1 or TRBD2 for D (5 bases each). Per germline, CDR1 SNHLY and CDR2 FYNNEI. Trimming left V 6 bases short and J 5 bases short, with 8 bases between. The CDR3 sequence is 12 residues long. CDR3 DNA sequence: TGTGCCAGCAGAAGGGACCACAATGAGCAGTTCTTC. It translates to CASRRDHNEQFF.

This clone was found once. The genes are TRBV19 and TRBJ2-3; D remains unclear. The V and J ends lost 1 base and 2 bases respectively, with 13 bases between them. The CDR3 consists of 16 residues. The germline V gene encodes CDR1 LNHDA and CDR2 SQIVND (reference sequence). The CDR3 region is CASSIGSMSVTDTQYF. The CDR3, as DNA: TGTGCCAGTAGTATAGGCAGTATGTCTGTCACAGATACGCAGTATTTT.

The genes are TRBV2 and TRBJ1-6; D is unresolved. The CDR3 length is 15 residues. Germline V lookup: CDR1 SNHLY, CDR2 FYNNEI. V lost 8 bases and J 5 bases, leaving 16 bases between the germline ends. CDR3 protein: CASQGDPRDNSPLHF. CDR3 in DNA: TGTGCCAGCCAAGGTGATCCGAGAGATAATTCACCCCTCCACTTT.

The gene calls are TRBV28 and TRBJ2-3; TRBD1 matches at 7 bases. The CDR3 has 16 amino acids. CDR1 MDHEN and CDR2 SYDVKM come from the germline V gene. Germline trimming cut 4 bases from V and 2 bases from J; bases unmatched to any gene: 9. The CDR3 bases are TGTGCCAGCAGTTCACCCGGGACAGAGGCCACAGATACGCAGTATTTT. Amino acids: CASSSPGTEATDTQYF.

This clone is a singleton in its sample. The chain couples TRBV30 to TRBJ2-5; TRBD2 agrees at 8 bases. V shed 0 bases, J shed 9 bases, and the junction held 12 bases outside the gene matches. This CDR3 region has 15 residues. Germline V gene sequence: CDR1 GTSNPN, CDR2 SVGIG (reference sequence). The CDR3 reads CAWSVRGTSGRAQYF. The CDR3 nucleotides are TGTGCCTGGAGTGTACGAGGGACTAGTGGTAGGGCCCAGTACTTC. Drawing the rest from reference TRBV30 and TRBJ2-5, the complete variable domain is SQTIHQWPATLVQPVGSPLSLECTVEGTSNPNLYWYRQAAGRGLQLLFYSVGIGQISSEVPQNLSASRPQDRQFILSSKKLLLSDSGFYLCAWSVRGTSGRAQYFGPGTRLLVL.

J is TRBJ1-1 and V is TRBV10-3; no firm D call. The CDR3 is made up of 13 amino acids. V shed 9 bases and J shed 1 base, with 12 bases lying between them. Germline CDR1 ENHRY, CDR2 SYGVKD. CDR3 in amino acids: CAIKDITNTEAFF. As DNA, the CDR3 is TGTGCCATAAAAGACATAACGAACACTGAAGCTTTCTTT.

J is TRBJ2-1 and V is TRBV2; 8 bases line up with TRBD1. With 6 bases clipped from V and 7 bases from J, the junction kept 8 bases outside the gene matches. Germline CDR1 SNHLY, CDR2 FYNNEI. This CDR3 has 14 amino acids. The CDR3 sequence: CASSPGTGGNEQFF. CDR3 DNA sequence: TGTGCCAGCAGCCCGGGGACAGGCGGGAATGAGCAGTTCTTC.

The gene calls are TRBV11-3 and TRBJ1-5, with D hard to call. V lost 1 base, J lost 3 bases, and 19 bases lay in between. Germline-derived CDR1 and CDR2 are SGHNT and YENEEA. The length of the CDR3 is 18 residues. The CDR3 sequence is CASSLVRNSPVLNQPQHF. The CDR3 DNA is TGTGCCAGCAGCTTAGTGCGTAACAGTCCTGTCCTCAATCAGCCCCAGCATTTT.

Only one count was recorded for this clone. CDR3 protein: CATNSGQGVEKLFF. In nucleotides, the CDR3 is TGTGCCACCAACTCAGGACAGGGGGTTGAAAAACTGTTTTTT. This chain uses TRBV24-1 with TRBJ1-4, with TRBD1 identical over 10 bases. Germline V gene lookup returns CDR1 KGHDR and CDR2 SFDVKD. The CDR3 has 14 amino acids. V was pared by 8 bases and J by 7 bases, with 6 bases of the junction left unmatched.

The chain is built from TRBV6-1 and TRBJ2-7; perhaps TRBD2 as D (5 bases). The CDR3 covers 13 residues. Trimming left V 2 bases short and J 6 bases short, with 11 bases between. CDR1 and CDR2 from the germline V gene are MNHNS and SASEGT. The CDR3 bases are TGTGCCAGCAGTGAATTCGGGGTTACCGAGCAGTACTTC. As protein: CASSEFGVTEQYF.

This clone has only one observation. The chain links TRBV5-5 to TRBJ1-1, with D tentatively TRBD1 (6 bases). The CDR3 spans 14 residues. The germline gives CDR1 SGHKS, CDR2 YYEKEE (reference sequence). The V and J ends lost 2 bases and 4 bases respectively, with 12 bases between them. The CDR3: CASSFQGSGTEAFF. The CDR3 DNA sequence: TGTGCCAGCAGCTTCCAGGGGTCGGGCACTGAAGCTTTCTTT.

The rearrangement links TRBV28 to TRBJ2-7; D perhaps matches TRBD1 (6 bases). V lost 2 bases and J lost 3, with 20 bases in between. This CDR3 spans 17 amino acids. The germline gives CDR1 MDHEN, CDR2 SYDVKM. CDR3 protein: CASSLGRGAGVFYEQYF. The DNA of the CDR3 is TGTGCCAGCAGTTTAGGTCGAGGGGCAGGGGTTTTCTACGAGCAGTACTTC.

The chain uses TRBV27 and TRBJ1-2; no clear D gene. The CDR3 consists of 11 residues. V shed 5 bases and J shed 5 bases, with 6 bases lying between them. CDR1 and CDR2 from the germline V gene are MNHEY and SMNVEV (reference sequence). For the CDR3, the DNA is TGTGCCAGCAGTCGAGGATATGGCTACACCTTC. The encoded protein is CASSRGYGYTF.

The V and J genes are TRBV4-1 and TRBJ2-3; 7 positions agree with TRBD2. CDR1 and CDR2 (germline): MGHRA, YSYEKL. CDR3 length: 15 residues. V was clipped by 0 bases and J by 5 bases; unmatched bases: 5. For the CDR3, the DNA is TGCGCCAGCAGCCAAGATTTAGCTAGCGGAGATACGCAGTATTTT. It translates to CASSQDLASGDTQYF.

About this clone itself: This same CDR3 is encoded by further DNA sequences in the sample. V is TRBV27 and J is TRBJ1-1, with D hard to call. This CDR3 contains 13 residues. Trimming took 6 bases from V and 1 from J, leaving 9 bases between them. Germline loops: CDR1 MNHEY, CDR2 SMNVEV (reference sequence). The DNA for the CDR3 is TGTGCCAGCAGCCTAAGGGAGAACACTGAAGCTTTCTTT. This translates into CASSLRENTEAFF.